This T cell receptor beta chain came from a study of OX40 agonist ivuxolimab in advanced cancers. Background on the whole study: Ivuxolimab was a fully human IgG2 agonistic monoclonal antibody targeting the costimulatory receptor OX40 (CD134). Partial responses were achieved by three dose-escalation patients, of whom one had hepatocellular carcinoma and two had cutaneous melanoma. Intravenous ivuxolimab was administered to patients every 2 weeks at six dose levels: 0.01, 0.1, 0.3, 1.5, 3 and 10 mg/kg. Peripheral TCRbeta sequencing aimed to test whether ivuxolimab altered TCR sequence diversity and caused clonal T-cell expansion. Patients were allowed to have had prior anti-PD-1, anti-PD-L1 or anti-CTLA-4 therapy, and approximately 37% of the dose-escalation patients had been treated with checkpoint inhibitors. The monotherapy dose-escalation portion (N of about 50 patients) of the phase I ivuxolimab trial is reported in the paper. Among the 52 dose-escalation patients, some 20 had hepatocellular carcinoma, 15 or so melanoma, 9 renal cell carcinoma and 9 head and neck cancer. In the dose-escalation cohort, 65% to 90% of patients were male, and the mean age was around 60 years, with a range of roughly 20 to 85.

For sequencing of the TCRbeta CDR3 region, genomic DNA was extracted from the sorted cells. The immunoSEQ Assay was used to sequence the TCRbeta CDR3 regions. In TCRdb, the immuneACCESS table is reduced to in-frame sequences with V and J assigned. These tables do not hold every clone; where another copy was compared, an unresolved V gene accounts for under half, and the others remain unexplained. The sample records 55,000 to 70,000 clones, around nine tenths of which are singletons. The ten biggest clones cover around 0.5% of the sample. The investigation overall reported the following: At doses of 0.1 to 3.0 mg/kg, clonal expansion of both CD4+ and CD8+ blood T cells was observed from baseline to week 6. After ivuxolimab, CD8+ T cells had more expanded clones than CD4+ T cells on average. The antigen specificity of the clonally expanded peripheral T cells was not determined. Low levels of normalized T-cell clonal expansion were also seen in some patients who did not respond. Partial responders in the 0.1-3.0 mg/kg groups had among the lowest normalized peripheral clonal expansion, especially among CD8+ T cells.

As for this clone: Its antigen is still unknown. It has no much larger one-base neighbor in the sample; base qualities were not kept.

The germline V gene (reference sequence) supplies CDR1 MNHNY and CDR2 SVGAGI. The V and J ends are trimmed by 3 bases and 1 base, leaving 4 bases between them. Reading from cysteine to phenylalanine, the CDR3 counts 12 amino acids. Just the 36-base CDR3 DNA is kept, in frame starting at base 1. Patients with autoimmune disease history or receiving systemic immunosuppression were excluded from the trial. Peripheral blood for TCR sequencing was collected from all dose cohorts at baseline, on cycle 4 day 1, and on cycle 7 day 1. The samples were drawn from a first-in-human, open-label, multicenter phase I dose-escalation trial of ivuxolimab. The trial enrolled adults with locally advanced or metastatic head and neck squamous cell, hepatocellular, melanoma or renal cell carcinoma. Before TCR sequencing, CD4+ T cells and CD8+ T cells from peripheral blood were sorted into separate populations.

The V and J segments used are TRBV6-6 and TRBJ2-7; no D gene can be assigned with confidence. This sequence was found in an adult with an advanced solid tumor such as melanoma, head and neck, liver or kidney cancer. Specimen: CD4+ or CD8+ T cells sorted from blood, collected in a trial of the OX40 agonist ivuxolimab. The CDR3 region has the sequence CASSYESYEQYF. In nucleotides, the sequence is TGTGCCAGCAGTTATGAGTCCTACGAGCAGTACTTC.